This T cell receptor beta chain was identified in a study of Ad26.COV2.S vaccination and SARS-CoV-2 variants. Turning to the study itself: Once, or twice with 56 days between doses, Ad26.COV2.S was given intramuscularly.

Documented treatment: some 19 received Ad26.COV2.S at low or high dose, single or two shots; a few received placebo; per-sample allocation not given. Material that was analyzed had been drawn on day 63 after the first vaccine or placebo injection. Here immunoSEQ multiplex PCR was the method, and the copy in TCRdb shows in-frame clones only, minus some. The sample lists some 320,000 clones; roughly 86% were seen once. The source was peripheral blood, collected in a trial of Ad26.COV2.S vaccine versus placebo. The TCR sequence derives from a person between 18 and 59 years old who received the Ad26.COV2.S COVID-19 vaccine or a placebo.

This chain's CDR3 is CARSFPGSPNSPLHF. The CDR3 region has the DNA TGTGCCAGAAGCTTCCCGGGGTCCCCAAATTCACCCCTCCACTTT. The chain combines TRBV5-3 with TRBJ1-6; D gene unclear. TRBV5-3 is marked as an open reading frame, function uncertain. V dropped 2 bases and J dropped 7 bases, with 13 bases sitting between them. The CDR3 is made up of 15 amino acids.